This T cell receptor beta chain is from a study of CD8+CD57+ T cells in acquired aplastic anemia. Study in general: Each DNA sample taken from sorted CD4+ and CD8+ cells came to 3 to 4 ug on average. On average, healthy donors gave about 11 million reads for CD4+ cells. Findings and caveats of the study: Controls did not differ significantly from patients in CD8+ Simpson's diversity. Patients and controls turned out to have approximately 29 CD8+ CDR3 sequences in common.

A total of 12 residues make up the CDR3, ends included. Germline V gene sequence: CDR1 SGDLS, CDR2 YYNGEE. A note on this clonotype: The antigen is unknown. The conserved phenylalanine or tryptophan is not found at the CDR3 terminus, so this likely reflects a read error. Because the CDR3's place on the DNA is in doubt, the DNA is left out and the CDR3 is given as listed by TCRdb.

For CDR3 and TCR beta VDJ profiling, genomic DNA was the template used. TCRdb fed the reads into MiXCR, producing one record per CDR3 protein. The sample has 400,000 to 450,000 distinct CDR3 sequences; 60% to 80% are singletons. Sequenced: sorted CD4+, CD8+, or CD8+CD57+ T cells (not recorded which) from PBMCs. The chain couples TRBV9 to TRBJ2-7; TRBD1 is the table's D call, not checked against the DNA. This receptor was identified in a human donor in good health, serving as a control. The CDR3 sequence: CASSPRRAEMYN.